The rows below give T cell receptor beta chains drawn from one sample of a study of blood T cell repertoires in COVID-19. Using immunoSEQ multiplex PCR, the repertoire was profiled, and TCRdb retains in-frame clones only, with some absent. This repertoire shows tens of thousands of clones, more than 80% found once; its top ten account for roughly two fifths. Sequenced: peripheral blood. The receptors were gathered from a man aged 55 to 70 with active or convalescent COVID-19. Each CDR3 is given with its conserved first and last residue. A D gene is named only where the DNA matches it firmly. Not every row has a clone size; where given, it reads once, few, many or a size class.

j_call | clone_size | d_call | v_call | cdr3_nt | cdr3_aa
TRBJ1-5 | - | - | TRBV10-3 | TGTGCCATCAGTGACAGGGATAATCAGCCCCAGCATTTT | CAISDRDNQPQHF
TRBJ2-3 | - | - | TRBV16 | TGTGCCAGCAGCACGGACAGTTCTACAGATACGCAGTATTTT | CASSTDSSTDTQYF
TRBJ1-2 | - | TRBD1 | TRBV7-9 | TGTGCCAGCAGCTCCCTACAGACAGGGTCCTTGAGGGATGGCTACACCTTC | CASSSLQTGSLRDGYTF
TRBJ1-5 | - | - | TRBV29-1 | TGCAGCGTTGACAGGTTAGTTTGCAGCAATCAGCCCCAGCATTTT | CSVDRLVCSNQPQHF
TRBJ1-1 | - | - | TRBV2 | TGTGCCAGCAGTGCCGGGGGAACAGCGAACACTGAAGCTTTCTTT | CASSAGGTANTEAFF
TRBJ1-5 | - | TRBD1 | TRBV3-1/TRBV3-2 | TGTGCCAGCAGCCTTGGGACAGGGGGCGCATATCAGCCCCAGCATTTT | CASSLGTGGAYQPQHF
TRBJ1-4 | - | - | TRBV18 | TGTGCCAGCTCCCAGGGAACTAATGAAAAACTGTTTTTT | CASSQGTNEKLFF
TRBJ1-5 | - | - | TRBV6-5 | TGTGCCAGCAGCTGGGGCACAACTTATCAGCCCCAGCATTTT | CASSWGTTYQPQHF
TRBJ2-5 | - | TRBD2 | TRBV6-6 | TGTGCCAGCAGCCCTAGCGGGGCCTGGGAGACCCAGTACTTC | CASSPSGAWETQYF
TRBJ1-6 | - | - | TRBV6-6 | TGTGCCAGCAGCCGCCCAACGGAGGGACCCCTCCACTTT | CASSRPTEGPLHF
TRBJ2-3 | few | TRBD1 | TRBV7-9 | TGTGCCAGCAGCTTAGTAGGACAGGGGGCAGATACGCAGTATTTT | CASSLVGQGADTQYF
TRBJ1-1 | - | - | TRBV5-4 | TGTGCCAGCAGCTTGGAGCCGAACACTGAAGCTTTCTTT | CASSLEPNTEAFF
TRBJ1-4 | - | TRBD1 | TRBV5-5 | TGTGCCAGCAGCTTGTGGACAGGGGAAAATGAAAAACTGTTTTTT | CASSLWTGENEKLFF
TRBJ2-1 | - | TRBD1 | TRBV11-2 | TGTGCCAGCAGCCTGGGACAGGGGAGCGAGCAGTTCTTC | CASSLGQGSEQFF
TRBJ1-2 | - | - | TRBV20-1 | TGCAGTGCTAGAATAGACTATGGCTACACCTTC | CSARIDYGYTF
TRBJ1-1 | - | - | TRBV28 | TGTGCCAGCAGTCGTGGGGGGAGGGCCACTGAAGCTTTCTTT | CASSRGGRATEAFF
TRBJ1-5 | - | - | TRBV27 | TGTGCCAGCAGTTTAACGGTTACCCAGCCCCAGCATTTT | CASSLTVTQPQHF
TRBJ1-5 | - | - | TRBV28 | TGTGCCAGCAGTATTACAGGGATTTATCAGCCCCAGCATTTT | CASSITGIYQPQHF
TRBJ1-5 | - | - | TRBV6-2/TRBV6-3 | TGTGCCAGCAGTTACGACCCTAGAGACCAGCCCCAGCATTTT | CASSYDPRDQPQHF
TRBJ1-5 | - | - | TRBV7-2 | TGTGCCAGCAGCTTTGGACAGCCCAATCAGCCCCAGCATTTT | CASSFGQPNQPQHF
TRBJ1-2 | - | - | TRBV28 | TGTGCCAGCAGTTTGGGAGCTTGGGGTGGCTACACCTTC | CASSLGAWGGYTF
TRBJ1-5 | - | - | TRBV19 | TGTGCCAGTAGTATAAGGGGCCATAGCAATCAGCCCCAGCATTTT | CASSIRGHSNQPQHF
TRBJ2-5 | - | TRBD1 | TRBV12-5 | TGTGCTAGTGGTTCCCCGACAGGGACGGAAGAGACCCAGTACTTC | CASGSPTGTEETQYF
TRBJ1-1 | - | TRBD1 | TRBV19 | TGTGCCAGTATGGGGGACAGGGGGCTGTCGGCTTTCTTT | CASMGDRGLSAFF
TRBJ2-1 | few | TRBD2 | TRBV4-3 | TGCGCCAGCAGCCAAGTTCCCAGCGGGAGTATCAATGAGCAGTTCTTC | CASSQVPSGSINEQFF
TRBJ1-1 | - | - | TRBV21-1 | TGTGCCAGCAGCGGCAGACAGGGGGCGAGAACTGAAGCTTTCTTT | CASSGRQGARTEAFF
TRBJ1-1 | - | - | TRBV5-6 | TGTGCCAGCAGCTTGCAAGGGGGCACTGAAGCTTTCTTT | CASSLQGGTEAFF
TRBJ1-5 | - | TRBD1 | TRBV10-2 | TGCGCCACCGGCCAGGTGACAGGGTATCAGCCCCAGCATTTT | CATGQVTGYQPQHF
TRBJ1-1 | - | TRBD1 | TRBV15 | TGTGCCACCAGCCCCCGGACAGGGATGAACACTGAAGCTTTCTTT | CATSPRTGMNTEAFF